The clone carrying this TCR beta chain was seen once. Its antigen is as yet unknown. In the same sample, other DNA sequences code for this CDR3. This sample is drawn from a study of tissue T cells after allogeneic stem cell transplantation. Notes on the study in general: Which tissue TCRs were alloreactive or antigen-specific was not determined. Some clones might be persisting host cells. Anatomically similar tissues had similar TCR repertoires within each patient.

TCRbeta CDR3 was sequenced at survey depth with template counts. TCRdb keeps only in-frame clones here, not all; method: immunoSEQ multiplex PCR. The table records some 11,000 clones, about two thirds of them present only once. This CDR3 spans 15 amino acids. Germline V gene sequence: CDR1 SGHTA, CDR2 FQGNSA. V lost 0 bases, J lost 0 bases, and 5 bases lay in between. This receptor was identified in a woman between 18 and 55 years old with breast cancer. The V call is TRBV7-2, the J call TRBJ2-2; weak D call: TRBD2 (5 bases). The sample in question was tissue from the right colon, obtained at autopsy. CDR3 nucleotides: TGTGCCAGCAGCTTAGCGGAGGCGAACACCGGGGAGCTGTTTTTT. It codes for CASSLAEANTGELFF.